The 7 T cell receptor beta chains presented below share a single source sample, sequenced in a study of blood T cells in healthy people across ages. Combining a sample-barcoded 5' primer with a J-beta primer mix, a second PCR ran for about 7 to 12 cycles. TCRdb re-analysed the 5' RACE reads in MiXCR, keeping a single row per CDR3 protein. The sample yields some 1.7 million distinct CDR3 sequences, under 30% seen once. The sequenced sample consisted of blood. These receptors came from a woman aged 25 to 39 in good health.

The chain has TRBV2 and TRBJ2-1; 7 nucleotides align to TRBD2. CDR1 is SNHLY, CDR2 FYNNEI, per germline. The ends lost 7 bases at V and 0 bases at J; junction bases unmatched: 3. This CDR3 region has 14 residues. CDR3 region: CASTGGRSYNEQFF. The DNA of the CDR3 is TGTGCCAGCACGGGGGGACGCTCCTACAATGAGCAGTTCTTC.

This clonotype was seen only a few times. One junction end does not reproduce the germline sequence, and a read error may be involved. The V and J genes are TRBV6-1 and TRBJ2-5; TRBD2 aligns across 11 bases. Germline assignment: CDR1 MNHNS and CDR2 SASEGT. There are 17 residues in the CDR3. This CDR3 reads CASSRSFGTSGEEAQYF. CDR3 bases: TGTGCCAGCAGCCGCAGCTTCGGGACTAGCGGAGAAGAGGCCCAGTACTTC.

The chain uses TRBV20-1 and TRBJ2-1; D ambiguous. V was clipped by 4 bases and J by 9 bases, with 13 bases between them. This CDR3 is built from 12 residues. Germline V gene sequence: CDR1 DFQATT, CDR2 SNEGSKA (reference sequence). CDR3 coding DNA: TGCAGTGCTACCCCCTGGGCCAGTGAGCAGTTCTTC. Its translation is CSATPWASEQFF.

The V call is TRBV10-3, the J call TRBJ2-3, with D tentatively TRBD1 or TRBD2 (5 bases each). CDR1 is ENHRY, CDR2 SYGVKD, per germline. Deletions cut 4 bases from V and 4 bases from J, with 6 bases between. CDR3 length: 12 residues. The CDR3 is CAISVGADTQYF. The CDR3 DNA reads as TGTGCCATCAGTGTGGGGGCAGATACGCAGTATTTT.

Comments on this clonotype: Without the conserved terminal phenylalanine or tryptophan, this CDR3 likely stems from a read error. The chain couples TRBV20-1 to TRBJ2-1; a possible D gene is TRBD2 (7 bases). The assigned J gene may be wrong: the sequence end matches TRBJ2-7 better. The CDR3 loop spans 18 amino acids. Germline assignment: CDR1 DFQATT and CDR2 SNEGSKA (reference sequence). The CDR3 loop is CSASSRAGAQGSYNEQYS. The CDR3, as DNA: TGCAGTGCCTCCTCGCGGGCGGGAGCACAGGGCTCCTACAATGAGCAGTACTCC.

V gene TRBV4-3 combines with J gene TRBJ1-1; D is unresolved. The germline CDR1 and CDR2 sequences are LGHNA and YSLEER. This CDR3 region has 15 residues. Deletions cut 0 bases from V and 4 bases from J, with 12 bases between. CDR3 coding DNA: TGCGCCAGCAGCCAAGATGCGACGGACCTCACTGAAGCTTTCTTT. Translated: CASSQDATDLTEAFF.

This clonotype was picked up a small number of times. This chain links TRBV20-1 with TRBJ2-7; D is undetermined. In germline, CDR1 is DFQATT, CDR2 SNEGSKA (reference sequence). The CDR3 loop spans 12 amino acids. The germline V and J ends were trimmed by 3 bases and 5 bases, with 11 bases remaining between them. The CDR3 loop is CSASTVEHEQYF. For the CDR3, the DNA is TGCAGTGCTAGTACGGTCGAACACGAGCAGTACTTC.